The 7 T cell receptor beta chains given below trace back to one sample, sequenced in a study of regulatory T cells in long-lasting Graves disease. Time point given: newly diagnosed GD, antithyroid drugs for less than 3 months. After RNA was extracted from PBMCs, the TCR library was made from it. With iRepertoire HTBI primers and Arm-PCR of CDR3 regions, TCR beta libraries were built. One entry per CDR3 protein results from TCRdb running MiXCR on the multiplex PCR reads. The sample shows a few hundred thousand distinct CDR3 sequences, 15% to 20% of them seen only once. The same data also contributed to another study, on T cells in Graves' hyperthyroidism and ophthalmopathy.

Here the sequenced sample was peripheral blood mononuclear cells (PBMCs), taken at new diagnosis, from a patient treated with antithyroid drugs. Every receptor here comes from a woman in her 30s with Graves disease.

Ten or more counts support this clonotype. The gene calls are TRBV28 and TRBJ2-1; D gene unclear. The CDR3 covers 14 residues. V was clipped by 1 base and J by 4 bases, with 8 bases between them. Germline-derived CDR1 and CDR2 are MDHEN and SYDVKM. CDR3 amino acids: CASSLLPEYNEQFF. The CDR3 DNA follows: TGTGCCAGCAGTTTATTGCCGGAGTACAATGAGCAGTTCTTC. Based on the CDR3 plus reference TRBV28 and TRBJ2-1, the full variable domain is DVKVTQSSRYLVKRTGEKVFLECVQDMDHENMFWYRQDPGLGLRLIYFSYDVKMKEKGDIPEGYSVSREKKERFSLILESASTNQTSMYLCASSLLPEYNEQFFGPGTRLTVL.

Many counts were recorded for this clonotype. This chain joins TRBV2 and TRBJ2-3; 11 bases are shared with TRBD1. Germline trimming cut 3 bases from V and 6 bases from J; bases unmatched to any gene: 5. Germline loops: CDR1 SNHLY, CDR2 FYNNEI. The CDR3 has 15 residues. The CDR3 is CASSEDRGRKDTQYF. CDR3 nucleotide sequence: TGTGCCAGCAGTGAGGACAGGGGGCGGAAGGATACGCAGTATTTT. Full variable domain (remainder filled in from reference TRBV2 and TRBJ2-3): EPEVTQTPSHQVTQMGQEVILRCVPISNHLYFYWYRQILGQKVEFLVSFYNNEISEKSEIFDDQFSVERPDGSNFTLKIRSTKLEDSAMYFCASSEDRGRKDTQYFGPGTRLTVL.

In this sample, this clonotype turned up many times. CDR3: CSARGQGWSYNEQFF. The CDR3 DNA sequence: TGCAGTGCTAGGGGACAGGGTTGGTCCTACAATGAGCAGTTCTTC. The V call is TRBV20-1, the J call TRBJ2-1, with 9 bases lining up with TRBD1. The CDR3 totals 15 residues. CDR1 and CDR2 from the germline V gene are DFQATT and SNEGSKA (reference sequence). Unmatched junction bases numbered 4, after V lost 3 bases and J lost 1 base.

This clonotype has ten or more counts. J is TRBJ1-1 and V is TRBV25-1; D is perhaps TRBD1 (5 bases). This CDR3 contains 13 residues. Trimming pared 6 bases from V and 3 bases from J, leaving 11 bases between. Germline CDR1 MGHDK, CDR2 SYGVNS. This chain's CDR3 is CASRVDSYTEAFF. The CDR3 DNA follows: TGTGCCAGCAGAGTCGACAGTTACACTGAAGCTTTCTTT.

This clonotype was detected many times. V is TRBV3-1 and J is TRBJ2-3; 7 positions match TRBD1. The CDR3 consists of 16 residues. V lost 2 bases and J lost 5; bases outside the gene matches: 10. In germline, CDR1 is LGHDT, CDR2 YNNKEL (reference sequence). CDR3 sequence reads: CASSQLHGTEQDTQYF. CDR3 nucleotide sequence: TGTGCCAGCAGCCAACTTCACGGGACAGAACAAGATACGCAGTATTTT.

J is TRBJ2-2 and V is TRBV6-5; D ambiguous. The germline V gene has CDR1 MNHEY and CDR2 SVGAGI. V lost 4 bases to trimming and J lost 0 bases, with 3 bases between them. The CDR3 extends over 13 amino acids. CDR3 loop: CASSSTNTGELFF. The CDR3 nucleotides read TGTGCCAGCAGTTCGACGAACACCGGGGAGCTGTTTTTT.

In the case of this clonotype: A much larger clonotype is one base distant, so this may be a read error. The genes are TRBV6-1 and TRBJ1-6, with a weak D call TRBD1 (5 bases). CDR3 length: 17 amino acids. The germline V gene has CDR1 MNHNS and CDR2 SASEGT. The CDR3 region is CASSARHRNSYNSPPHF. In DNA, the CDR3 is TGTGCCAGCAGTGCTCGACACAGGAACTCCTATAATTCACCCCCCCACTTT.